Listed here are 30 T cell receptor beta chains from one sample, sequenced in a study of blood T cells in healthy people across ages. The second PCR ran roughly 6 to 12 cycles with a sample-barcoded 5' primer and J-beta primers. Each CDR3 protein is one row after TCRdb ran MiXCR on the 5' RACE reads. Of hundreds of thousands of distinct CDR3 sequences listed, approximately 40% are singletons. The sequenced material came from blood. These TCRs come from a man older than 75 in good health.

The chain carries TRBV29-1 and TRBJ2-4; D remains unclear. Trimming left V 7 bases short and J 0 bases short, with 10 bases between. Germline CDR1 is SQVTM and CDR2 is ANQGSEA. The CDR3 is made up of 13 amino acids. The CDR3 bases are TGCAGCGGGGTAGACGGAGCCAAAAACATTCAGTACTTC. Protein: CSGVDGAKNIQYF.

The chain uses TRBV11-3 and TRBJ2-1; the D gene is possibly TRBD2 (5 bases). Germline lookup yields CDR1 SGHNT and CDR2 YENEEA. The CDR3 has 15 amino acids. Trimming shortened V by 5 bases and J by 9 bases, and 20 bases separated the two germline ends. CDR3 in amino acids: CASSLGGLPVGEQFF. The CDR3 DNA reads TGTGCCAGCAGCCTTGGCGGACTCCCAGTGGGTGAGCAGTTCTTC.

CDR3: CASSFGNPYEQYF. The CDR3 DNA reads as TGTGCCAGCAGTTTTGGGAACCCCTACGAGCAGTACTTC. The genes are TRBV6-6 and TRBJ2-7, with D unclear. The length of the CDR3 is 13 residues. V lost 4 bases, J lost 2 bases, and 9 bases lay in between. CDR1 is MNHNY, CDR2 SVGAGI, per germline (reference sequence).

The chain joins TRBV12-3 or TRBV12-4 to TRBJ2-1; 7 bases are a match to TRBD1. Unmatched junction bases numbered 9, after V lost 1 base and J lost 12 bases. The CDR3 spans 14 residues. CDR3 amino acids: CASSLVAGGPGQFF. As DNA, the CDR3 is TGTGCCAGCAGTTTAGTGGCAGGGGGTCCGGGGCAGTTCTTC.

The chain links TRBV5-6 to TRBJ2-7; no clear D gene. This CDR3 contains 14 residues. V was pared by 5 bases and J by 3 bases, with 15 bases between. Germline V lookup: CDR1 SGHDT, CDR2 YYEEEE. The CDR3 spells CASSLDGRIYEQYF. The CDR3 DNA is TGTGCCAGCAGTCTCGACGGACGGATCTACGAGCAGTACTTC.

This clonotype showed up just a few times. The gene calls are TRBV20-1 and TRBJ2-5; D possibly corresponds to TRBD1 (6 bases). This CDR3 spans 13 amino acids. Trimming shortened V by 3 bases and J by 6 bases, and 14 bases separated the two germline ends. CDR1 and CDR2 (germline): DFQATT, SNEGSKA (reference sequence). In DNA, the CDR3 is TGCAGTGCTAGGCCGTGGGGGCTTAAGACCCAGTACTTC. Translation gives CSARPWGLKTQYF.

On this clonotype: One end of the junction fails to match germline, which may point to a read error. The J gene is TRBJ1-1, the V gene TRBV6-5; D call uncertain. CDR1 is MNHEY, CDR2 SVGAGI, per germline. The CDR3 spans 13 residues. The CDR3 spells CASSPRDYTEAFF. In DNA form, the CDR3 reads TGTGCCAGCAGTCCCCGGGATTACACCGAAGCTTTCTTT.

This chain connects TRBV20-1 to TRBJ2-7; D is perhaps TRBD1 (6 bases). CDR3 length: 14 residues. Trimming took 6 bases from V and 3 from J, leaving 18 bases between them. The germline gives CDR1 DFQATT, CDR2 SNEGSKA (reference sequence). CDR3 amino acids: CSAPGQPSYYEQYF. The DNA for the CDR3 is TGCAGTGCCCCTGGACAGCCTTCCTACTACGAGCAGTACTTC.

The rearrangement links TRBV27 to TRBJ1-1, with D perhaps TRBD1 (6 bases). Deletions cut 1 base from V and 5 bases from J, with 14 bases between. CDR1 MNHEY and CDR2 SMNVEV come from the germline V gene (reference sequence). CDR3 size: 15 residues. The CDR3 DNA is TGTGCCAGCAGTTTATTTGGGCAGGGACATACTGAAGCTTTCTTT. This encodes CASSLFGQGHTEAFF.

This clonotype has just a few counts. The J gene is TRBJ2-3, the V gene TRBV12-3 or TRBV12-4; a weak D match, TRBD1 (7 bases). Trimming shortened V by 8 bases and J by 3 bases, and 21 bases separated the two germline ends. The CDR3 has 16 residues. The CDR3 is CASSGGWRVGTDTQYF. CDR3 in DNA: TGTGCCAGCTCAGGGGGGTGGCGAGTGGGAACAGATACGCAGTATTTT.

The chain recombines TRBV30 with TRBJ2-5; perhaps TRBD2 as D (6 bases). Per germline, CDR1 GTSNPN and CDR2 SVGIG (reference sequence). The length of the CDR3 is 13 residues. The germline V and J ends were trimmed by 0 bases and 11 bases, with 16 bases remaining between them. This CDR3 is CAWSVGLYNEQYF. Written as DNA, the CDR3 is TGTGCCTGGAGTGTAGGACTATACAATGAGCAGTACTTC.

V gene TRBV12-3 or TRBV12-4 combines with J gene TRBJ1-5; D is possibly TRBD1 (6 bases). V lost 4 bases to trimming and J lost 3 bases, with 13 bases between them. The CDR3 has 15 residues. The CDR3 sequence: CASSSQTGPNQPQHF. The CDR3 coding sequence is TGTGCCAGCAGTTCCCAGACAGGCCCCAATCAGCCCCAGCATTTT.

The V and J genes are TRBV7-9 and TRBJ2-5; D remains ambiguous. The V gene lost 0 bases and the J gene lost 2 bases, with 13 bases spanning the gap. Germline V CDR1 and CDR2: SEHNR, FQNEAQ (reference sequence). This CDR3 is built from 16 residues. The chain's CDR3 is CASSLAWSVVQETQYF. The CDR3 DNA sequence: TGTGCCAGCAGCTTAGCTTGGTCAGTGGTTCAAGAGACCCAGTACTTC.

The V call is TRBV7-8, the J call TRBJ1-1; 7 bases are a match to TRBD1. The V and J ends lost 2 bases and 5 bases, in that order; junction bases with no gene match: 11. The CDR3 is made up of 16 amino acids. Germline assignment: CDR1 SGHVS and CDR2 FQNEAQ. CDR3 sequence: CASSLRDRPMDTEAFF. The CDR3 nucleotides read TGTGCCAGCAGCTTACGGGACAGACCTATGGATACTGAAGCTTTCTTT.

On this clonotype itself: Given a much more abundant clone one base away, this may be a read error. The chain employs TRBV29-1 and TRBJ2-4; 9 bases agree with TRBD2. The CDR3 spans 13 residues. V lost 6 bases, J lost 15 bases, and 15 bases stayed unmatched. The germline gives CDR1 SQVTM, CDR2 ANQGSEA. For the CDR3, the DNA is TGCAGCGTCCTGAGCGGGGGGCCCTCCGAGCGGTACTTC. This gives the protein CSVLSGGPSERYF.

The chain links TRBV7-3 to TRBJ2-1; 11 bases line up with TRBD2. The CDR3 has 16 residues. Losses at the gene ends were 5 bases for V and 6 bases for J; bases not matched to a gene: 9. Looked up from germline, CDR1 is SGHTA and CDR2 is FQGTGA. The CDR3 protein is CASSPLTSGAGNEQFF. The CDR3 nucleotides are TGTGCCAGCAGCCCCTTGACTAGCGGGGCCGGCAATGAGCAGTTCTTC.

A few counts support this clonotype. For the CDR3, the DNA is TGCAGTGCTAGACCTTGGACTGCGGGGATGAATTCACCCCTCCACTTT. This sequence encodes CSARPWTAGMNSPLHF. V usage is TRBV20-1 and J usage is TRBJ1-6; no definite D call. Trimming pared 2 bases from V and 7 bases from J, leaving 18 bases between. Germline assignment: CDR1 DFQATT and CDR2 SNEGSKA (reference sequence). CDR3 length equals 16 residues.

The chain couples TRBV10-3 to TRBJ2-3; 8 bases map to TRBD2. The CDR3 is 20 residues long. From germline, CDR1 is ENHRY and CDR2 SYGVKD. With 2 bases clipped from V and 0 bases from J, the junction kept 16 bases outside the gene matches. The CDR3 nucleotides read TGTGCCATCAGTGAGCCCGTGGGCCCTTTGCGGGAGGAAAGCACAGATACGCAGTATTTT. Translation gives CAISEPVGPLREESTDTQYF.

The gene calls are TRBV11-2 and TRBJ2-3, with D perhaps TRBD2 (5 bases). The CDR3 is 16 amino acids. Germline V gene sequence: CDR1 SGHAT, CDR2 FQNNGV. Trimming shortened V by 0 bases and J by 4 bases, and 14 bases separated the two germline ends. This CDR3 reads CASSLENPRGSDTQYF. CDR3 DNA: TGTGCCAGCAGCTTAGAGAATCCACGGGGTTCAGATACGCAGTATTTT.

The chain carries TRBV4-2 and TRBJ2-7; 10 bases are a match to TRBD1. The CDR3 is made up of 16 amino acids. The V segment lost 4 bases and the J segment 5 bases; nucleotides outside the gene matches: 11. Germline V gene lookup returns CDR1 LGHNA and CDR2 YNFKEQ. The CDR3 nucleotides are TGTGCCAGCAGCCGACCCCCGGGACAGGGGTCTGACGAGCAGTACTTC. Translated, it gives CASSRPPGQGSDEQYF.

This chain joins TRBV30 and TRBJ2-7; D uncertain. The J call could be wrong; TRBJ2-5 is a better fit for the DNA end. Germline CDR1 GTSNPN, CDR2 SVGIG (reference sequence). The CDR3 is 13 residues long. The CDR3, as DNA: TGTGCCTGGAGTGCATTTGGGTTAGGGACCCAGTACTTC. As protein: CAWSAFGLGTQYF.

This chain links TRBV11-3 with TRBJ2-3; D unresolved. Looked up from germline, CDR1 is SGHNT and CDR2 is YENEEA. The CDR3 is 15 amino acids. Trimming took 1 base from V and 6 from J, leaving 14 bases between them. The CDR3 here is CASSLGEASMDTQYF. The CDR3, as DNA: TGTGCCAGCAGCTTAGGCGAGGCTAGTATGGATACGCAGTATTTT.

The chain carries TRBV4-3 and TRBJ2-3, with TRBD2 identical over 10 bases. The germline gives CDR1 LGHNA, CDR2 YSLEER. The CDR3 totals 16 residues. V was pared by 0 bases and J by 4 bases, with 4 bases of the junction left unmatched. CDR3 nucleotide sequence: TGCGCCAGCAGCCAAGATTGGAGCGGGGGGGCAGATACGCAGTATTTT. Protein: CASSQDWSGGADTQYF.

This CDR3 reads CASSLDLGNGVRPYEQYF. The CDR3 DNA follows: TGTGCCAGCAGCTTAGATCTCGGGAACGGGGTTAGGCCGTACGAGCAGTACTTC. The genes are TRBV11-2 and TRBJ2-7, with D perhaps matching TRBD2 (5 bases). The germline V gene has CDR1 SGHAT and CDR2 FQNNGV. Deletions cut 0 bases from V and 4 bases from J, with 22 bases between. The CDR3 consists of 18 residues.

The V and J genes are TRBV3-1 and TRBJ1-4; no reliable D call. From germline, CDR1 is LGHDT and CDR2 YNNKEL (reference sequence). The germline V and J ends were trimmed by 0 bases and 8 bases, with 16 bases remaining between them. This CDR3 comprises 16 residues. CDR3 residues: CASSQEGIISYEKLFF. Written as DNA, the CDR3 is TGTGCCAGCAGCCAAGAGGGCATCATAAGTTACGAAAAACTGTTTTTT. Together with reference TRBV3-1 and TRBJ1-4, the CDR3 gives the full variable domain: DTAVSQTPKYLVTQMGNDKSIKCEQNLGHDTMYWYKQDSKKFLKIMFSYNNKELIINETVPNRFSPKSPDKAHLNLHINSLELGDSAVYFCASSQEGIISYEKLFFGSGTQLSVL.

This clonotype was seen more than once but under ten times. The chain combines TRBV5-1 with TRBJ2-7, with D unclear. The length of the CDR3 is 12 residues. Germline V lookup: CDR1 SGHRS, CDR2 YFSETQ. V was pared by 4 bases and J by 6 bases, with 11 bases between. CDR3 nucleotide sequence: TGCGCCAGCAGCATTCGACCGGGCGAGCAGTACTTC. It encodes CASSIRPGEQYF.

This clonotype has only a few counts. V gene TRBV20-1 combines with J gene TRBJ2-1, with 12 bases that match TRBD2. CDR3 length: 15 amino acids. Unmatched junction bases numbered 5, after V lost 6 bases and J lost 2 bases. Germline CDR1 and CDR2: DFQATT and SNEGSKA (reference sequence). In nucleotides, the CDR3 is TGCAGTGCGGTTACTAGCGGGAGGACCTACAATGAGCAGTTCTTC. Translation: CSAVTSGRTYNEQFF.

This chain uses TRBV29-1 with TRBJ1-1, with D uncertain. V was cut by 1 base and J by 0 bases, with 12 bases left in between. Germline V gives CDR1 SQVTM, CDR2 ANQGSEA. The CDR3 totals 15 residues. The CDR3 DNA reads as TGCAGCGTTGAAGTTCTTCACACATTGAACACTGAAGCTTTCTTT. Amino acids: CSVEVLHTLNTEAFF.

This clonotype has just a few counts. The genes are TRBV7-2 and TRBJ2-7, with TRBD2 matching 14 bases. Trimming at V came to 5 bases and at J to 8 bases, leaving 5 bases not matched to a gene. CDR3 size: 14 residues. CDR1 and CDR2 (germline): SGHTA, FQGNSA. As DNA, the CDR3 is TGTGCCAGCAGCGCGGGACTAGCGGGGGTACAGCAGTACTTC. This encodes CASSAGLAGVQQYF.

The chain carries TRBV28 and TRBJ2-7, with D uncertain. This CDR3 contains 13 residues. Per germline, CDR1 MDHEN and CDR2 SYDVKM. V was shortened by 1 base and J by 2 bases, with 6 bases between the two germline ends. CDR3 nucleotide sequence: TGTGCCAGCAGTTTATCCATACCCTACGAGCAGTACTTC. Translated, it gives CASSLSIPYEQYF.